A selection of T cell receptor beta chains follows, all from one sample in a study of graft-versus-host responses after intestinal transplantation. Measured with immunoSEQ multiplex PCR; TCRdb has only the in-frame clones, and not every one. Of around 110,000 clones listed, about nine tenths were seen once; the top ten hold about 0.18%. No cognate antigen is known for these TCRs. The sequencing used unstimulated CD4+ T cells sorted from spleen or lymph node cells, collected before intestinal transplant. All receptors come from a human donor who received an intestinal transplant. The CDR3 runs from the conserved cysteine through the conserved F or W. The D gene is left open where the match is weak. Only some rows state a clone size, as once, few, many or a class for expanded clones.

clone_size	j_call	v_call	d_call	cdr3_aa	cdr3_nt
once	TRBJ1-5	TRBV2	-	CASSTDSGNQPQHF	TGTGCCAGCAGTACTGACAGCGGCAATCAGCCCCAGCATTTT
-	TRBJ2-1	TRBV7-3	TRBD1	CASSSQGASGNGQFF	TGTGCCAGCAGCTCACAGGGGGCAAGTGGCAATGGGCAGTTCTTC
-	TRBJ2-1	TRBV7-3	TRBD1	CASSWYRGDEQFF	TGTGCCAGCAGCTGGTACAGGGGCGATGAGCAGTTCTTC
-	TRBJ2-3	TRBV15	-	CATSRQGGTDTQYF	TGTGCCACCAGCAGACAGGGGGGAACAGATACGCAGTATTTT
-	TRBJ1-1	TRBV14	TRBD1	CASRGDRGPEVLMNTEAFF	TGTGCCAGCAGAGGAGACAGGGGCCCAGAGGTCCTAATGAACACTGAAGCTTTCTTT
-	TRBJ2-2	TRBV5-1	-	CASSETPGELFF	TGCGCCAGCAGCGAGACACCCGGGGAGCTGTTTTTT
-	TRBJ1-6	TRBV28	TRBD1	CASSEWTGRNSPLHF	TGTGCCAGCAGCGAGTGGACAGGCAGAAATTCACCCCTCCACTTT
-	TRBJ1-1	TRBV7-2	TRBD1	CASSSRGRGTEAFF	TGTGCCAGCAGCTCCAGGGGGCGAGGCACTGAAGCTTTCTTT
-	TRBJ2-1	TRBV11-2	-	CASSFGTPLRSYNEQFF	TGTGCCAGCAGCTTTGGGACTCCCCTTCGCTCCTACAATGAGCAGTTCTTC
-	TRBJ2-4	TRBV21-1	-	CASSKKTGPGILAKNIQYF	TGTGCCAGCAGCAAAAAAACAGGGCCCGGAATCTTAGCCAAAAACATTCAGTACTTC
-	TRBJ1-1	TRBV18	-	CASSPGGARVRNTEAFF	TGTGCCAGCTCACCGGGGGGGGCCCGGGTCAGGAACACTGAAGCTTTCTTT
-	TRBJ2-5	TRBV18	TRBD2	CASSSGLAGYQETQYF	TGTGCCAGCTCATCGGGACTAGCGGGGTACCAAGAGACCCAGTACTTC
-	TRBJ1-2	TRBV7-9	-	CASGHSYGYTF	TGTGCCAGCGGACACTCCTATGGCTACACCTTC
-	TRBJ2-5	TRBV10-2	TRBD1	CASTQFGTGGETQYF	TGCGCCTCCACCCAGTTCGGGACAGGGGGGGAGACCCAGTACTTC
-	TRBJ1-2	TRBV30	-	CAWTGEANYGYTF	TGTGCCTGGACGGGTGAGGCTAACTATGGCTACACCTTC
few	TRBJ1-2	TRBV7-9	TRBD1	CASSPRTGGYGYTF	TGTGCCAGCAGCCCGAGGACAGGGGGCTATGGCTACACCTTC
-	TRBJ1-1	TRBV28	-	CASSSPGQNTEAFF	TGTGCCAGCAGCTCGCCGGGTCAGAACACTGAAGCTTTCTTT
once	TRBJ2-4	TRBV15	TRBD1	CATSRVARQGAAKNIQYF	TGTGCCACCAGCAGAGTGGCCCGACAGGGGGCGGCCAAAAACATTCAGTACTTC
-	TRBJ2-7	TRBV6-5	TRBD1	CASSYDRGKSEQYF	TGTGCCAGCAGTTACGACAGGGGGAAAAGCGAGCAGTACTTC
few	TRBJ1-1	TRBV6-5	-	CASSYVSGQGTAFF	TGTGCCAGCAGTTACGTCTCCGGGCAGGGGACGGCTTTCTTT
-	TRBJ2-1	TRBV5-1	TRBD1	CASSLGPGTGGLNEQFF	TGCGCCAGCAGCTTGGGACCCGGGACAGGGGGCCTCAATGAGCAGTTCTTC
-	TRBJ1-1	TRBV2	-	CASRNRDRNTEAFF	TGTGCCAGCAGGAACAGGGATAGGAACACTGAAGCTTTCTTT
-	TRBJ2-7	TRBV6-5	TRBD1	CASRPQGARYEQYF	TGTGCCAGCAGACCACAGGGGGCTCGCTACGAGCAGTACTTC
-	TRBJ2-7	TRBV5-4	TRBD2	CASSLPGTSGTYEQYF	TGTGCCAGCAGCCTCCCCGGGACTAGCGGAACCTACGAGCAGTACTTC
-	TRBJ2-3	TRBV28	TRBD2	CASSIRTSGSSDTQYF	TGTGCCAGCAGTATACGGACTAGCGGGAGTTCAGATACGCAGTATTTT